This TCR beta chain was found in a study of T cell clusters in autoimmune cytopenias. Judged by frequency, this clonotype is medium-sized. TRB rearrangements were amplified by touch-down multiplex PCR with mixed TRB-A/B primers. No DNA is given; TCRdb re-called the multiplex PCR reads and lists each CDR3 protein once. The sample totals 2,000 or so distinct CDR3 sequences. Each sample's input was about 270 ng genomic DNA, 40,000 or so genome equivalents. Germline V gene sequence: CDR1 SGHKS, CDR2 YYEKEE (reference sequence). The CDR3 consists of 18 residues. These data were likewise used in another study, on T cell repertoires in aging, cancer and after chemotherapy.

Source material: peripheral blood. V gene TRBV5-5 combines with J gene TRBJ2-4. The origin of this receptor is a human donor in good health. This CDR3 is CASSLQGIRNLAKNIQYF.